One sample yielded the 21 T cell receptor beta chains listed below, sequenced in a study of blood T cell repertoires in COVID-19. The repertoire was sequenced with immunoSEQ multiplex PCR; TCRdb's copy has only in-frame clones and lacks some. The data contain 200,000 to 300,000 clones, around 81% of them seen just once; the ten biggest clones take up 7.5% to 8%. Sequenced material: peripheral blood. The receptors come from a woman over 75 with COVID-19, enrolled during active disease.

The chain has TRBV2 and TRBJ1-5; 7 bases line up with TRBD1. The germline V gene encodes CDR1 SNHLY and CDR2 FYNNEI. The V and J ends lost 7 bases and 8 bases, in that order; junction bases with no gene match: 5. The CDR3 spans 12 residues. CDR3: CASNGGGEPQHF. The CDR3 DNA is TGTGCCAGCAATGGAGGGGGCGAGCCCCAGCATTTT.

The chain couples TRBV24-1 to TRBJ1-5; 7 nucleotides match TRBD1. This CDR3 has 15 amino acids. CDR1 KGHDR and CDR2 SFDVKD come from the germline V gene. V shed 3 bases and J 7 bases; nucleotides not matched to a gene: 8. The CDR3 reads CATSDPRQGLQPQHF. The CDR3, as DNA: TGTGCCACCAGTGATCCTCGACAGGGCTTACAGCCCCAGCATTTT.

The chain uses TRBV11-2 and TRBJ2-5; tentatively, D is TRBD1 (6 bases). CDR1 and CDR2 from the germline V gene are SGHAT and FQNNGV. The CDR3 loop spans 15 amino acids. Trimming pared 5 bases from V and 5 bases from J, leaving 18 bases between. Written as DNA, the CDR3 is TGTGCCAGCAGCCCATACTCCAGGGGCGATGAGACCCAGTACTTC. Its translation: CASSPYSRGDETQYF.

J is TRBJ1-3 and V is TRBV12-3 or TRBV12-4; D ambiguous. Trimming pared 4 bases from V and 7 bases from J, leaving 11 bases between. This CDR3 has 13 residues. The CDR3 spells CASSSYISNTIYF. The CDR3 region has the DNA TGTGCCAGCAGTTCTTATATCAGTAACACCATATATTTT.

This clone was detected only once. V gene TRBV6-5 combines with J gene TRBJ1-1; a weak D match, TRBD1 (6 bases). Between the trimmed V and J ends, which lost 5 bases and 0 bases, there was a span of 13 bases. Looked up from germline, CDR1 is MNHEY and CDR2 is SVGAGI. The CDR3 covers 15 residues. CDR3 protein: CASSRGGGMNTEAFF. The CDR3 DNA follows: TGTGCCAGCAGTCGGGGGGGCGGGATGAACACTGAAGCTTTCTTT.

The J gene is TRBJ1-1, the V gene TRBV19; TRBD1 aligns across 8 bases. The CDR3 sequence is 16 residues long. Germline CDR1 LNHDA, CDR2 SQIVND (reference sequence). J was trimmed by 0 bases and V by 7 bases; bases with no gene match: 10. CDR3 in DNA: TGTGCCAGTAAGGGGATGGGGACAGGTCTGAACACTGAAGCTTTCTTT. This translates into CASKGMGTGLNTEAFF.

V gene TRBV5-4 combines with J gene TRBJ2-1; no firm D call. The CDR3 is 14 amino acids. V was trimmed by 0 bases and J by 4 bases, leaving 8 bases between them. Germline lookup yields CDR1 SGHNT and CDR2 YYREEE (reference sequence). The CDR3 protein is CASSLGASYNEQFF. The CDR3 DNA follows: TGTGCCAGCAGCTTGGGAGCCTCTTACAATGAGCAGTTCTTC.

CDR3 protein: CASSLVHRGEQYF. Here the CDR3 DNA reads TGTGCCAGCAGCTTAGTTCACAGGGGCGAGCAGTACTTC. The J gene is TRBJ2-7, the V gene TRBV7-9, with 7 nucleotides matching TRBD1. With 1 base clipped from V and 6 bases from J, the junction kept 3 bases outside the gene matches. This CDR3 spans 13 amino acids. Germline CDR1 and CDR2: SEHNR and FQNEAQ (reference sequence).

The chain couples TRBV28 to TRBJ1-2; D might be TRBD1 (5 bases). The CDR3 has 13 residues. V gave up 11 bases and J gave up 3 bases, with 16 bases separating them. CDR1 is MDHEN, CDR2 SYDVKM, per germline. CDR3: CACSTVQYYGYTF. For the CDR3, the DNA is TGTGCCTGCTCGACAGTTCAGTACTATGGCTACACCTTC.

The chain uses TRBV11-2 and TRBJ2-7; 9 bases are a match to TRBD1. After removal of 7 bases from V and 3 bases from J, the junction contained 4 bases not matched to a gene. CDR1 is SGHAT and CDR2 is FQNNGV in the germline V gene. The CDR3 runs 13 residues. CDR3 in amino acids: CASNSDRGYEQYF. The CDR3 nucleotides read TGTGCCAGCAACTCGGACAGGGGCTACGAGCAGTACTTC.

This chain links TRBV5-1 with TRBJ1-1; TRBD1 is a possible D gene (6 bases). V lost 0 bases, J lost 0 bases, and 9 bases lay in between. The length of the CDR3 is 15 residues. Germline lookup yields CDR1 SGHRS and CDR2 YFSETQ. The CDR3 here is CASSLGTALNTEAFF. For the CDR3, the DNA is TGCGCCAGCAGCTTGGGGACAGCTCTGAACACTGAAGCTTTCTTT.

The rearrangement uses TRBV6-2 or TRBV6-3 and TRBJ2-7; D may be TRBD2 (5 bases). The CDR3 loop spans 14 amino acids. Germline V gives CDR1 MNHEY, CDR2 SVGEGT. V was pared by 4 bases and J by 4 bases, with 14 bases between. CDR3 coding DNA: TGTGCCAGCAGTTCCTTGGCGGGTTCATACGAGCAGTACTTC. Translation gives CASSSLAGSYEQYF.

This rearrangement joins TRBV6-1 to TRBJ1-3; no firm D call. V was clipped by 1 base and J by 0 bases, with 7 bases between them. The CDR3 spans 15 residues. Per germline, CDR1 MNHNS and CDR2 SASEGT. The CDR3 region has the DNA TGTGCCAGCAGTGAAGGCCGCTACTCTGGAAACACCATATATTTT. Its protein is CASSEGRYSGNTIYF.

The table lists this clone with a count of one. This rearrangement joins TRBV28 to TRBJ2-7; 7 bases match TRBD1. Germline V CDR1 and CDR2: MDHEN, SYDVKM. CDR3 length: 14 residues. V lost 6 bases and J lost 5; bases outside the gene matches: 10. CDR3 protein: CASSLTGYNNEQYF. The CDR3 nucleotides are TGTGCCAGCAGCTTGACAGGGTATAACAACGAGCAGTACTTC.

This clone was found once. V is TRBV28 and J is TRBJ1-2; D is perhaps TRBD1 (5 bases). V lost 7 bases to trimming and J lost 5 bases, with 11 bases between them. The CDR3 totals 12 residues. The germline gives CDR1 MDHEN, CDR2 SYDVKM. The CDR3 is CASNGDSYGYTF. The CDR3 DNA sequence: TGTGCCAGCAATGGGGACTCTTATGGCTACACCTTC.

The chain uses TRBV5-4 and TRBJ2-3; 7 positions agree with TRBD2. V shed 0 bases, J shed 6 bases, and the junction held 4 bases outside the gene matches. The CDR3 runs 14 residues. Germline V gene sequence: CDR1 SGHNT, CDR2 YYREEE (reference sequence). CDR3 sequence (DNA): TGTGCCAGCAGCTTGGCTAGCGGTGCGGATACGCAGTATTTT. Translated: CASSLASGADTQYF.

As regards this clone: Compared with germline, one end of the junction differs, possibly owing to a read error. The J gene is TRBJ2-7, the V gene TRBV7-2; 9 bases align to TRBD1. Germline V gene sequence: CDR1 SGHTA, CDR2 FQGNSA. The CDR3 runs to 15 residues. The CDR3 here is CASSLPGQGVFRSNF. CDR3 coding DNA: TGTGCCAGCAGCCTACCGGGACAGGGTGTTTTCCGTTCCAACTTC.

The gene calls are TRBV29-1 and TRBJ1-2; D is perhaps TRBD1 (6 bases). This CDR3 contains 13 residues. Trimming left V 6 bases short and J 5 bases short, with 16 bases between. Germline CDR1 SQVTM, CDR2 ANQGSEA. CDR3 sequence: CSVGLGGPYGYTF. The CDR3 DNA reads TGCAGCGTAGGTCTTGGGGGCCCTTATGGCTACACCTTC.

This chain links TRBV7-8 with TRBJ1-5; D is perhaps TRBD1 (6 bases). There are 20 residues in the CDR3. Trimming pared 6 bases from V and 2 bases from J, leaving 29 bases between. Germline CDR1 reads SGHVS; CDR2 reads FQNEAQ. DNA for the CDR3: TGTGCCAGCAGGAGAATTCCGGGACAAGCGATGGGAGAAGGCAATCAGCCCCAGCATTTT. Protein product: CASRRIPGQAMGEGNQPQHF.

The chain joins TRBV15 to TRBJ1-1; 7 nucleotides match TRBD1. The germline gives CDR1 LNHNV, CDR2 YYDKDF (reference sequence). This CDR3 has 15 amino acids. V gave up 5 bases and J gave up 5 bases; unmatched junction bases: 11. The CDR3 DNA reads as TGTGCCACCAGCCCTTGGACAGGTCGTTTTACTGAAGCTTTCTTT. Its protein is CATSPWTGRFTEAFF.

This sequence joins TRBV5-1 and TRBJ2-1, with 12 nucleotides matching TRBD2. The trim removed 2 bases at V and 6 bases at J, leaving 3 bases unmatched. This CDR3 is built from 15 residues. CDR1 is SGHRS and CDR2 is YFSETQ in the germline V gene. This CDR3 reads CASSLLAGGGNEQFF. As DNA, the CDR3 is TGCGCCAGCAGCTTACTAGCGGGAGGCGGCAATGAGCAGTTCTTC.